These 4 T cell receptor beta chains were sequenced from one sample in a study of T cell changes during pregnancy in multiple sclerosis. Repertoires were generated with immunoSEQ multiplex PCR, while TCRdb's copy carries only in-frame clones and drops some. Here the sample spans under 65,000 clones, about nine tenths being singletons. The specimen comprised peripheral blood, sampled after pregnancy. The receptors were sampled from a female donor in good health, enrolled as a control in a pregnancy study.

CDR3 sequence: CATSIDREGFYGYTF. Written as DNA, the CDR3 is TGTGCCACCAGCATCGACAGGGAAGGGTTCTATGGCTACACCTTC. The V and J genes are TRBV15 and TRBJ1-2, with 7 bases aligning to TRBD1. The V segment lost 4 bases and the J segment 4 bases; nucleotides outside the gene matches: 9. The germline V gene has CDR1 LNHNV and CDR2 YYDKDF (reference sequence). This CDR3 region has 15 residues.

V is TRBV18 and J is TRBJ1-1; TRBD1 might be the D (6 bases). Germline V CDR1 and CDR2: KGHSH, LQKENI. The CDR3 is 14 amino acids. Trimming took off 6 bases at V and 6 bases at J, with 17 bases between the two ends. The CDR3 DNA reads as TGTGCCAGCTCCTTGTCGGGGGGCCTTCCTGAAGCTTTCTTT. This codes for CASSLSGGLPEAFF.

V and J are TRBV5-1 and TRBJ2-3, with a possible D match to TRBD1 (6 bases). V was shortened by 3 bases and J by 3 bases, with 11 bases between the two germline ends. This CDR3 is 14 amino acids long. The germline V gene encodes CDR1 SGHRS and CDR2 YFSETQ. The CDR3 spells CASSWWTETDTQYF. The CDR3 nucleotides read TGCGCCAGCAGCTGGTGGACAGAGACAGATACGCAGTATTTT. Using reference TRBV5-1 and TRBJ2-3 for the parts outside the CDR3, the full variable domain is KAGVTQTPRYLIKTRGQQVTLSCSPISGHRSVSWYQQTPGQGLQFLFEYFSETQRNKGNFPGRFSGRQFSNSRSEMNVSTLELGDSALYLCASSWWTETDTQYFGPGTRLTVL.

The chain has TRBV6-1 and TRBJ1-2; TRBD1 matches at 7 bases. Trimming at V came to 6 bases and at J to 8 bases, leaving 9 bases not matched to a gene. The CDR3 totals 13 residues. Germline loops: CDR1 MNHNS, CDR2 SASEGT. CDR3 region: CASREGAREGYTF. For the CDR3, the DNA is TGTGCCAGCAGGGAGGGGGCCAGGGAGGGCTACACCTTC.